The clone carrying this TCR beta chain has only a few counts. Germline lookup yields CDR1 SGHTA and CDR2 FQGNSA. This CDR3 is 13 amino acids long. Germline trimming cut 5 bases from V and 3 bases from J; bases unmatched to any gene: 0. This specimen belongs to a study of blood T cell repertoires in COVID-19. Study at large: Some COVID-19 samples were acute and others convalescent; all came from the United States, Italy and Spain. T cells, B-cell-depleted T cells, or PBMCs supplied cDNA or gDNA.

In the source study's methods: Cell counts per sample came from amplifying reference gene primers. Assay: immunoSEQ multiplex PCR; the TCRdb copy retains only in-frame clones and omits some. That table is the source of V, J and clone size, and D and trimming were worked out from the DNA. Seen here are about 210,000 clones, around 80% observed once, and the top ten hold roughly 2.8%. The TCR was taken from a man between 50 and 59 years old with active or convalescent COVID-19. The J gene is TRBJ1-1, the V gene TRBV7-2, with 10 positions matching TRBD1. The sequencing input was peripheral blood. Here the CDR3 reads CASSDRGHTEAFF. DNA for the CDR3: TGTGCCAGCAGCGACAGGGGGCACACTGAAGCTTTCTTT.